This TCR beta chain came from a study of persistence of HIV-infected CD4 T cells. Cells were stimulated with CMV-infected fibroblast lysates at 8 to 10 ug/mL. Sorting selected CD4+ T cells upregulating both CD40 ligand and CD69. With 1 base removed from V and 4 bases from J, the gap between germline ends came to 14 bases. Germline CDR1 and CDR2: SGDLS and YYNGEE. The CDR3 contains 15 residues. Concerning this clone: Its antigen is undetermined.

This was the immunoSEQ version 4 assay in survey mode. Sequencing was performed with immunoSEQ multiplex PCR; in TCRdb, only in-frame clones are kept and a portion is missing. The data contain more than 15,000 clones, 70% to 80% of them singletons. This chain uses TRBV9 with TRBJ1-2; no clear D. The sample was CD4+ T cells sorted from PBMCs after approximately 19-hour stimulation, taken from a patient who received antiretroviral therapy. The sequence derives from an adult man with HIV who was CMV-seropositive. DNA of the CDR3: TGTGCCAGCAGCGTATCCCCGGGCGCCTCCTATGGCTACACCTTC. It is translated as CASSVSPGASYGYTF.